This TCR beta chain was recorded in a study of cytomegalovirus exposure and HLA in healthy donors. Vbeta (60) and Jbeta (13) primers were used in the PCR. Sequencing used immunoSEQ multiplex PCR; TCRdb keeps in-frame clones, though not all of them. The sample has around 170,000 clones, 65% to 75% seen once. The V gene end was trimmed by 4 bases and the J gene end by 7 bases; junction bases not matched to a gene: 5. Germline CDR1 is SEHNR and CDR2 is FQNEAQ (reference sequence). The CDR3 runs 16 residues. This TCR was sampled from a girl under 18 in good health and CMV-seronegative. V and J are TRBV7-9 and TRBJ2-6; 12 bases are a match to TRBD1. Sequences were obtained from PBMCs. The CDR3 bases are TGTGCCAGCAGCTCGGGACAGGGGGCTAATGCCAACGTCCTGACTTTC. This codes for CASSSGQGANANVLTF. The variable domain in full, completed from reference TRBV7-9 and TRBJ2-6, reads DTGVSQNPRHKITKRGQNVTFRCDPISEHNRLYWYRQTLGQGPEFLTYFQNEAQLEKSRLLSDRFSAERPKGSFSTLEIQRTEQGDSAMYLCASSSGQGANANVLTFGAGSRLTVL.